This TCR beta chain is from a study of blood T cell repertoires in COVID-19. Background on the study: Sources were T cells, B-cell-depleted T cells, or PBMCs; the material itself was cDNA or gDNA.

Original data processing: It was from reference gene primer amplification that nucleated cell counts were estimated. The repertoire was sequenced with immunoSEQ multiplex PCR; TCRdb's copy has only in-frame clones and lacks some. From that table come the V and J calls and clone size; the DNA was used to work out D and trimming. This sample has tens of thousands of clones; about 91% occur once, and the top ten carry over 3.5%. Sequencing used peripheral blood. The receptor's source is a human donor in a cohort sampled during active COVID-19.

CDR3 in amino acids: CASSLLLGQDYGYTF. In nucleotides, the CDR3 is TGCGCCAGCAGCTTGCTTCTGGGACAGGACTATGGCTACACCTTC. The rearrangement uses TRBV5-1 and TRBJ1-2, with TRBD1 identical over 8 bases. CDR1 and CDR2 from the germline V gene are SGHRS and YFSETQ. Losses at the gene ends were 1 base for V and 3 bases for J; bases not matched to a gene: 5. This CDR3 spans 15 amino acids.